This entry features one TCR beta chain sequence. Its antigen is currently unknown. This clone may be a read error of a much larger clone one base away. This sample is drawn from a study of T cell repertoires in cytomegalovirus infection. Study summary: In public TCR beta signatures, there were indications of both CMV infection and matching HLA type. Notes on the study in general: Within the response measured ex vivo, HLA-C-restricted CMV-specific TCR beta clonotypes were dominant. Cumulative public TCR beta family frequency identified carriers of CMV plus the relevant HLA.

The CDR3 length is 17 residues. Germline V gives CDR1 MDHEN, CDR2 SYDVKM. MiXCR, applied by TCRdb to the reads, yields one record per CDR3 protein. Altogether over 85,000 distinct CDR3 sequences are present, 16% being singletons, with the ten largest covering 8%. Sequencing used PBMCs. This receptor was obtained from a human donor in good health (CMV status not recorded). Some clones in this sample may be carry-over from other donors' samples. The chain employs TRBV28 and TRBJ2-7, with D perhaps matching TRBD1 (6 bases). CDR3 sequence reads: CATSPRDTYLLVYEQYF. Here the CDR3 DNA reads TGTGCCACCAGTCCCCGGGACACCTACCTCCTGGTCTACGAGCAGTACTTC.